This passage covers 2 T cell receptor beta chains from one sample sequenced in a study of control samples from healthy donors and cancer patients. This table comes from immunoSEQ multiplex PCR, and its TCRdb copy is limited to in-frame clones, with some not included. The profile covers 100,000 to 150,000 clones, with 80% to 90% appearing a single time and approximately 9% taken by the ten largest. The sample consisted of blood. The receptors originated from a man aged 35 to 55 in good health.

The chain uses TRBV14 and TRBJ1-2, with a tentative D call TRBD1 (5 bases). V lost 5 bases and J lost 4, with 17 bases in between. Germline values: CDR1 SGHDN, CDR2 FVKESK. The CDR3 has 15 residues. The CDR3 sequence: CASSISGLTFYGYTF. The DNA of the CDR3 is TGTGCCAGCAGCATCTCGGGGCTAACTTTCTATGGCTACACCTTC.

The chain is built from TRBV11-3 and TRBJ2-3; no reliable D call. Germline V gene sequence: CDR1 SGHNT, CDR2 YENEEA. CDR3 size: 15 residues. The V end was cut by 0 bases, the J end by 2 bases, with 9 bases between. CDR3 DNA: TGTGCCAGCAGCTTAGAAGGAGTCGTCACAGATACGCAGTATTTT. Translating gives CASSLEGVVTDTQYF.